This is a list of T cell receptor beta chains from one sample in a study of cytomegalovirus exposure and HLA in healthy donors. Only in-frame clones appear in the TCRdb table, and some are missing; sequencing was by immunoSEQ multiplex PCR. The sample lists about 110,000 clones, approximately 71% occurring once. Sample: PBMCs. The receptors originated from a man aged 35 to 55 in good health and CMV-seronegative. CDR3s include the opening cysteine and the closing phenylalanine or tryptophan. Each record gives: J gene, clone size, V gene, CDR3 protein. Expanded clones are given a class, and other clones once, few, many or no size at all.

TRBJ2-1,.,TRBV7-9,CASSPTSRDEQFF
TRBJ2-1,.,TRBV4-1,CASSQEFFGGGKFF
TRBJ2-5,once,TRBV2,CASSVAGQEETQYF
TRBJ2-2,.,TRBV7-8,CASSLYGGGAGELFF
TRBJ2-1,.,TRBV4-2,CASSQDLGPGVNSYNEQFF
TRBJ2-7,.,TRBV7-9,CASSLGTGDPEQYF
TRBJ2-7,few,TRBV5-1,CARGTGGLYEQYF
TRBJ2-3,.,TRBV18,CASSPRQTADTQYF
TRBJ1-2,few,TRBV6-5,CASSAGGRYGYTF
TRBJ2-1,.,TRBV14,CASSQDYLVAYNEQFF
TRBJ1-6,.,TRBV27,CASSLDPQGFPSPLHF
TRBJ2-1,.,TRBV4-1,CASSPPTSGAYNEQFF
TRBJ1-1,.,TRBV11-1,CASRQATGRNTEAFF
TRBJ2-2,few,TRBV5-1,CASSPLQGGATGELFF
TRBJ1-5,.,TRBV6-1,CASQQDRQGQPQHF
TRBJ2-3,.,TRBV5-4,CASSFRRDGTDTQYF
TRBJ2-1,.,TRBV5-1,CASSSGRTNEQFF
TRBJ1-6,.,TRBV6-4,CASSLTDNSPLHF
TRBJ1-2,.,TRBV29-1,CSVEAGNYGYTF
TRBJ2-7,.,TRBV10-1,CASSGLAGVKYF
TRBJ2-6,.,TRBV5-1,CASSPGQGPGANVLTF
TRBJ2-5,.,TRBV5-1,CASSLSSGTAETQYF
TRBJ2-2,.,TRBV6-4,CASSLAGGNTGELFF
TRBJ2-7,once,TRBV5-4,CASSTPGQGAKYF
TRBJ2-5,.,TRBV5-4,CASSFMESGTQYF
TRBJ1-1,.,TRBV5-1,CASSTVGGQTEAFF
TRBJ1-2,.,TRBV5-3,CARSVRQGYYGYTF
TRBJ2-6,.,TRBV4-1,CASSQGRQGSSGANVLTF
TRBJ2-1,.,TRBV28,CASSYPGQSNNEQFF
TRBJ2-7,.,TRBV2,CASSEARASYEQYF
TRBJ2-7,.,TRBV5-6,CASRSTSGGVGEQYF
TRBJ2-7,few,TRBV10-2,CASSPQAYEQYF
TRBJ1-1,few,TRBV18,CASSPPLRVGTEAFF
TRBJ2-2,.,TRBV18,CASSPNRDAGELFF
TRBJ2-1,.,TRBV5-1,CASSLGQAGPEQFF